A single T cell receptor (beta chain) is shown here with its context. Its target is not known. These data come from a study of cytomegalovirus exposure and HLA in healthy donors. Whole-study findings and limits: Testing in vitro showed a few CMV-associated chains specific for CMV antigens.

With V trimmed by 0 bases and J by 5 bases, 13 bases remained unmatched. The CDR3 extends over 18 amino acids. Germline-derived CDR1 and CDR2 are SGHAT and FQNNGV. Both 60 Vbeta primers and 13 Jbeta primers went into the PCR. Sequencing was performed with immunoSEQ multiplex PCR; in TCRdb, only in-frame clones are kept and a portion is missing. The sample has 130,000 or so clones; nearly 80% are singletons. The chain employs TRBV11-2 and TRBJ2-1, with 7 nucleotides matching TRBD2. The origin of this receptor is a male donor in good health and CMV-seronegative. Sequenced sample: PBMCs. The CDR3 is CASSLDLGRGRANNEQFF. The DNA of the CDR3 is TGTGCCAGCAGCTTAGATCTTGGGCGGGGGAGAGCGAACAATGAGCAGTTCTTC. Looking up the rest from reference TRBV11-2 and TRBJ2-1 gives the full variable domain: EAGVAQSPRYKIIEKRQSVAFWCNPISGHATLYWYQQILGQGPKLLIQFQNNGVVDDSQLPKDRFSAERLKGVDSTLKIQPAKLEDSAVYLCASSLDLGRGRANNEQFFGPGTRLTVL.